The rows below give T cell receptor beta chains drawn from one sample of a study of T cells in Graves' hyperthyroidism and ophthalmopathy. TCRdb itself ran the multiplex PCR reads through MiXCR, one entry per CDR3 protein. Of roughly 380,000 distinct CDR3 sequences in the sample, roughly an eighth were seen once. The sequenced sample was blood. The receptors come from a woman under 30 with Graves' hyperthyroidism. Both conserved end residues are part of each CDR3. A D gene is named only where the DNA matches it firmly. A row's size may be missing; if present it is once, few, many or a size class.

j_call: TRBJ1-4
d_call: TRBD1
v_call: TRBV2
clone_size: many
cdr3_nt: TGTGCCAGCAGTGAGGGACAGACTAATGAAAAACTGTTTTTT
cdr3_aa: CASSEGQTNEKLFF

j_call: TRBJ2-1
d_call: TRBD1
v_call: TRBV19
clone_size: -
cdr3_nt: TGTGCCAGTAGTATAGTTCAGGGGGCCCATTCGTTCTTC
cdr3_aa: CASSIVQGAHSFF

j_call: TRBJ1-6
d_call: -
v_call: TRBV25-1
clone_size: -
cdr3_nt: TGTGCCAGCAGTGAATCCCGCAGGGGTAGTTCACCCCTCCACTTT
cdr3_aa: CASSESRRGSSPLHF

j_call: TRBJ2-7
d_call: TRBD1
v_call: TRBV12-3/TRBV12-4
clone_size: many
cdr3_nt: TGTGCCAGCAGTTTTGAGGGACAGGGTAACTTC
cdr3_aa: CASSFEGQGNF

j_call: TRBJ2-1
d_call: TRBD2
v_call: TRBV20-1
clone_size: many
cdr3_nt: TGCAGTGCTATTAGCGGGAGGTTTTCCTACAATGAGCAGTTCTTC
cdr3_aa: CSAISGRFSYNEQFF

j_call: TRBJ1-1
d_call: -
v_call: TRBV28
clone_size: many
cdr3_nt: TGTGCCAGTTCGGGACGACCGTTCACTGAAGCTTTCTTT
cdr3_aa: CASSGRPFTEAFF

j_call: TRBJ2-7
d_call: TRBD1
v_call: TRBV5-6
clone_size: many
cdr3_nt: TGTGCCAGCAGCTCAGGAACAGGGGATCACTCCTACGAGCAGTACTTC
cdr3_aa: CASSSGTGDHSYEQYF

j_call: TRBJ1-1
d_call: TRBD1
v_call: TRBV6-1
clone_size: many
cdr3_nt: TGTGCCAGCAAGGGGGGACAGTCTGAAGCTTTCTTT
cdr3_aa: CASKGGQSEAFF

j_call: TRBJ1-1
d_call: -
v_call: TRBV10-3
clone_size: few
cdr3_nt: TGTGCCATCAGTGAGGAAGGCGCTGAAGCTTTCTTT
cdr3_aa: CAISEEGAEAFF

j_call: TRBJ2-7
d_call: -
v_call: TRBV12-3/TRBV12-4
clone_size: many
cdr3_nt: TGTGCCAGCAGTCCGAGGGGGGGGTGGAACGAGCAGTACTTC
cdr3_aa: CASSPRGGWNEQYF

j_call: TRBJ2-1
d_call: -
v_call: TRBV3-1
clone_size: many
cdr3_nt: TGTGCCAGCAGCCAAGATCGGGTTCTCTACAATGAGCAGTTCTTC
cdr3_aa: CASSQDRVLYNEQFF

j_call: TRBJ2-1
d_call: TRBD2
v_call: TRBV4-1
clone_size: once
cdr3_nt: TGCGCCAGCAGCCAAGTTAGCGGGACTAGCCTCCACAATGAGCAGTTCTTC
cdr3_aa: CASSQVSGTSLHNEQFF

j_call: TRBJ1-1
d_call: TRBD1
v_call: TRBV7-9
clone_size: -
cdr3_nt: TGTGCCAGCAGCAAGGACAGGGCGAACACTGAAGCTTTCTTT
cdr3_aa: CASSKDRANTEAFF